What follows describes a single TCR beta chain. Trimming left V 3 bases short and J 4 bases short, with 13 bases between. The CDR3 has 15 amino acids. From germline, CDR1 is SEHNR and CDR2 FQNEAQ (reference sequence). TCRdb's copy holds only in-frame clones and misses some; the assay was immunoSEQ multiplex PCR. Of under 200,000 clones listed, 85% to 95% are singletons. The sample is drawn from a study of control samples from healthy donors and cancer patients. The sequenced material came from blood. The chain employs TRBV7-9 and TRBJ1-5; D gene ambiguous. This TCR came from a woman aged 40 to 50 in good health. The CDR3 sequence: CASSLSGGDNQPQHF. In DNA, the CDR3 is TGTGCCAGCAGCTTGAGTGGAGGAGATAATCAGCCCCAGCATTTT.